The sequence of this T cell receptor beta chain was determined in a study of blood T cell repertoires in COVID-19 (TCRdb year 2020). Study-wide context: Collaborator samples came from the United States, Italy and Spain and covered acute and convalescent phases of COVID-19. The material from the prospective study consisted of cDNA or gDNA derived from T cells, B-cell-depleted T cells, or PBMCs. The dataset comprised deeply sampled blood TCRbeta repertoires from subjects exposed to, actively infected with, or recovered from COVID-19. A freely available public database, intended as a resource for researchers studying the immune response to SARS-CoV-2, is where the repertoires were released. Samples came from the ongoing ImmuneRACE study (first 160 participants) plus 1,254 subjects from 6 global collaborators. The sample metadata nearly always contained a de-identified subject ID, COVID-19 status, age in years and sex. Where available, HLA class I and class II types were obtained from metadata supplied by the sample provider rather than from assay-based typing.

The CDR3 measures 15 amino acids from cysteine to phenylalanine. The read is trimmed to its CDR3 DNA, 45 bases read in frame from base 1. The germline ends are 10 bases apart after V is trimmed by 2 bases and J by 1 base. CDR1 and CDR2 were assigned from the germline V gene as SNHLY and FYNNEI. TCRbeta CDR3 regions were amplified from genomic DNA using the immunoSEQ Assay, a bias-controlled multiplex PCR. On the authors' methods: Nucleated cell counts per sample were estimated from amplification of reference gene primers within the assay. Sequence reads were collapsed and filtered to measure the absolute abundance of every unique TCRbeta CDR3 rearrangement. For each sample, productive Simpson clonality was calculated as the square root of Simpson's diversity index across productive rearrangements. Held by TCRdb, this immuneACCESS table contains in-frame sequences only and omits some clones. Under half of the omission traces to an unresolved V gene where checked; the cause of the rest is unknown. Clonal size and the V and J genes are those of that table, whereas D and trimming came from the DNA. This sample holds fewer than 450,000 clones; about nine tenths were observed only once. The top ten clonotypes cover 7.3% of the sample.

General findings and caveats noted by the study authors: The amount of clinical and demographic metadata varied by source and participant and was provided uncurated.

About this clone itself: The antigen this receptor binds is unknown. No much larger clone is present one base from it, and per-base qualities are unavailable.

One collaborating source in Seattle enrolled patients while the patients were actively infected and followed the patients over time throughout the course of disease. Collaborating institutions collected whole blood in K2EDTA tubes following their own protocols. For TCRbeta analysis, collaborators shipped samples in one of three forms: frozen whole blood, isolated PBMCs, or DNA extracted from either of those sample types. The rearranged chain carries TRBV2 and TRBJ2-3; perhaps TRBD2 is the D gene, with 6 bases matching. The TCR originated in a woman in her sixties or seventies with COVID-19, enrolled during active disease. The sequencing sample was made of peripheral blood. The CDR3 amino acid sequence is: CASSESGVGTDTQYF. The nucleotide sequence is TGTGCCAGCAGTGAATCGGGGGTGGGCACAGATACGCAGTATTTT.